The next 20 T cell receptor beta chains were all read from a single sample in a study of shared clonotypes between healthy human individuals. CD45RO negativity and positive selection for CCR7 defined naive CD8 cells, a population that excluded terminally differentiated effector memory CD45RA+ cells. Data came from immunoSEQ multiplex PCR; TCRdb stores just in-frame clones and leaves some out. Of about 2 million clones listed, about 95% were seen once; the top ten hold about 1.1%. Sequencing input: naive CD8+ T cells sorted from blood. The receptors originated from a man aged 18 to 30 in good health.

This chain connects TRBV11-1 to TRBJ2-3; a weak D match, TRBD1 (6 bases). The CDR3 runs to 12 residues. Trimming cost V 4 bases and J 5 bases, with 7 bases left between them. Germline CDR1 reads SGHAT; CDR2 reads FQDESV (reference sequence). CDR3 sequence (DNA): TGTGCCAGCAGCTCGACAGGAGATACGCAGTATTTT. Amino acid sequence: CASSSTGDTQYF.

Turning to this clone: This CDR3 is also generated by other DNA sequences in the sample. The chain links TRBV5-4 to TRBJ1-2; D remains ambiguous. Trimming stripped 0 bases from V and 0 bases from J, with 6 bases between. This CDR3 has 14 residues. Germline V lookup: CDR1 SGHNT, CDR2 YYREEE (reference sequence). CDR3 region: CASSLGGSNYGYTF. The CDR3 DNA sequence: TGTGCCAGCAGCTTGGGCGGGTCTAACTATGGCTACACCTTC.

Worth noting for this clone: This sample also contains other DNA sequences that code for the same CDR3. The chain recombines TRBV7-9 with TRBJ1-4; no clear D gene. Germline loops: CDR1 SEHNR, CDR2 FQNEAQ (reference sequence). Trimming stripped 2 bases from V and 8 bases from J, with 3 bases between. The CDR3 extends over 11 amino acids. The CDR3 DNA reads as TGTGCCAGCAGCTTAAACGAAAAACTGTTTTTT. This sequence encodes CASSLNEKLFF.

The chain has TRBV5-6 and TRBJ2-7; TRBD1 agrees at 9 bases. The CDR3 is 16 residues long. The J segment lost 3 bases and the V segment lost 0 bases, leaving 7 bases of the junction unmatched. The germline gives CDR1 SGHDT, CDR2 YYEEEE. The CDR3 reads CASSLVFGQGNYEQYF. The CDR3 bases are TGTGCCAGCAGCTTGGTATTTGGACAGGGGAACTACGAGCAGTACTTC. Supplemented by reference TRBV5-6 and TRBJ2-7, the full variable domain reads DAGVTQSPTHLIKTRGQQVTLRCSPKSGHDTVSWYQQALGQGPQFIFQYYEEEERQRGNFPDRFSGHQFPNYSSELNVNALLLGDSALYLCASSLVFGQGNYEQYFGPGTRLTVT.

This clone appeared a single time. The chain has TRBV7-9 and TRBJ2-1; 8 bases agree with TRBD2. This CDR3 region has 12 residues. The germline gives CDR1 SEHNR, CDR2 FQNEAQ (reference sequence). After removal of 6 bases from V and 8 bases from J, the junction contained 3 bases not matched to a gene. The CDR3: CASRMTSDEQFF. CDR3 coding DNA: TGTGCCAGCAGAATGACTAGCGATGAGCAGTTCTTC. The full variable domain, rest sourced from reference TRBV7-9 and TRBJ2-1, is DTGVSQNPRHKITKRGQNVTFRCDPISEHNRLYWYRQTLGQGPEFLTYFQNEAQLEKSRLLSDRFSAERPKGSFSTLEIQRTEQGDSAMYLCASRMTSDEQFFGPGTRLTVL.

The chain is built from TRBV10-3 and TRBJ1-1; 10 nucleotides match TRBD1. V lost 2 bases and J lost 0; bases outside the gene matches: 6. The V gene's germline CDR1 is ENHRY and CDR2 SYGVKD. The CDR3 totals 17 residues. The CDR3 region is CAISEGTGEAVNTEAFF. Written as DNA, the CDR3 is TGTGCCATCAGTGAGGGGACAGGGGAAGCCGTGAACACTGAAGCTTTCTTT.

In the case of this clone: In the same sample, other DNA sequences code for this CDR3. The chain employs TRBV27 and TRBJ1-1; tentative D call: TRBD1 (5 bases). This CDR3 has 15 amino acids. V shed 3 bases and J shed 1 base, with 12 bases lying between them. The germline V gene has CDR1 MNHEY and CDR2 SMNVEV (reference sequence). The CDR3 DNA reads TGTGCCAGCAGTTTGGGACCCGGTGGGAACACTGAAGCTTTCTTT. It yields the protein CASSLGPGGNTEAFF.

The V call is TRBV9, the J call TRBJ1-4, with unresolved D. CDR3 size: 14 residues. The germline CDR1 and CDR2 sequences are SGDLS and YYNGEE. Trimming left V 4 bases short and J 7 bases short, with 14 bases between. CDR3 DNA sequence: TGTGCCAGCAGCCCCATGGGGTTCGGTGAAAAACTGTTTTTT. It is translated as CASSPMGFGEKLFF.

The chain has TRBV30 and TRBJ1-6, with D tentatively TRBD1 (5 bases). Germline V CDR1 and CDR2: GTSNPN, SVGIG (reference sequence). CDR3 length: 14 amino acids. V gave up 0 bases and J gave up 4 bases, with 7 bases separating them. The CDR3, as DNA: TGTGCCTGGAGTGTAGGGACGTATAATTCACCCCTCCACTTT. Residues: CAWSVGTYNSPLHF.

The chain joins TRBV7-2 to TRBJ2-1; 12 bases are a match to TRBD2. After removal of 1 base from V and 13 bases from J, the junction contained 2 bases not matched to a gene. In germline, CDR1 is SGHTA, CDR2 FQGNSA. The CDR3 is 13 residues long. DNA of the CDR3: TGTGCCAGCAGCTTAGGACTAGCGGGGGAACAGTTCTTC. This encodes CASSLGLAGEQFF.

This clone has more than one count but fewer than ten. V usage is TRBV10-3 and J usage is TRBJ1-6; no clear D gene. From germline, CDR1 is ENHRY and CDR2 SYGVKD. V was shortened by 0 bases and J by 8 bases, with 5 bases between the two germline ends. This CDR3 is 13 amino acids long. CDR3 in amino acids: CAISESLYSPLHF. The CDR3 DNA is TGTGCCATCAGTGAGTCACTTTATTCACCCCTCCACTTT.

The J gene is TRBJ2-7, the V gene TRBV7-9; D is possibly TRBD1 or TRBD2 (5 bases each). V shed 1 base and J shed 6 bases, with 16 bases lying between them. This CDR3 has 15 amino acids. The germline V gene has CDR1 SEHNR and CDR2 FQNEAQ (reference sequence). In nucleotides, the CDR3 is TGTGCCAGCAGCTTAGGTTATTCGGGACCGTCCGAGCAGTACTTC. Protein sequence: CASSLGYSGPSEQYF.

V is TRBV9 and J is TRBJ2-3; D is tentatively TRBD1 or TRBD2 (5 bases each). Germline CDR1 SGDLS, CDR2 YYNGEE. Trimming left V 0 bases short and J 4 bases short, with 9 bases between. The CDR3 is 14 amino acids. The CDR3 region has the DNA TGTGCCAGCAGCGTAGCGGGACGCCCAGATACGCAGTATTTT. This sequence encodes CASSVAGRPDTQYF.

The genes are TRBV2 and TRBJ1-1; D is uncertain. The CDR3 extends over 16 amino acids. V lost 6 bases to trimming and J lost 0 bases, with 17 bases between them. CDR1 SNHLY and CDR2 FYNNEI come from the germline V gene. DNA of the CDR3: TGTGCCAGCAGACCGGAGAGGGTCGGGGTGAACACTGAAGCTTTCTTT. It translates to CASRPERVGVNTEAFF.

This sequence joins TRBV7-9 and TRBJ1-1; 9 bases are a match to TRBD1. CDR1 and CDR2 (germline): SEHNR, FQNEAQ (reference sequence). CDR3 length: 15 amino acids. V shed 5 bases and J 2 bases; nucleotides not matched to a gene: 6. The CDR3 nucleotides are TGTGCCAGCAGCCCAGTGACAGGGGGAAACACTGAAGCTTTCTTT. Its translation: CASSPVTGGNTEAFF.

This chain links TRBV29-1 with TRBJ2-1, with 9 bases lining up with TRBD2. V lost 4 bases, J lost 4 bases, and 8 bases stayed unmatched. There are 15 residues in the CDR3. Germline values: CDR1 SQVTM, CDR2 ANQGSEA. The DNA of the CDR3 is TGCAGCGTTGTACCGGGGACTAGCCTGTACAATGAGCAGTTCTTC. Translation gives CSVVPGTSLYNEQFF.

This clone is a singleton in its sample. The chain links TRBV6-5 to TRBJ2-1; no firm D call. The germline V gene has CDR1 MNHEY and CDR2 SVGAGI. The CDR3 is 11 residues long. With 5 bases removed from V and 5 bases from J, the gap between germline ends came to 4 bases. CDR3 sequence (DNA): TGTGCCAGCAGTCAGCACAATGAGCAGTTCTTC. Translation gives CASSQHNEQFF.

J is TRBJ2-1 and V is TRBV19; unclear D gene. CDR3 length equals 15 residues. Germline CDR1 LNHDA, CDR2 SQIVND (reference sequence). Between the trimmed V and J ends, which lost 5 bases and 0 bases, there was a span of 11 bases. The CDR3 protein is CASSGDSGSYNEQFF. CDR3 coding DNA: TGTGCCAGTAGTGGCGACTCCGGCTCCTACAATGAGCAGTTCTTC.

The chain recombines TRBV5-1 with TRBJ2-3; 8 nucleotides agree with TRBD2. This CDR3 is 14 amino acids long. Germline CDR1 reads SGHRS; CDR2 reads YFSETQ. J was trimmed by 4 bases and V by 4 bases; bases with no gene match: 5. The CDR3 reads CASSRAGASDTQYF. CDR3 DNA: TGCGCCAGCAGCAGAGCGGGGGCCTCAGATACGCAGTATTTT.

This chain connects TRBV5-4 to TRBJ1-6; maybe TRBD1 (5 bases). Germline V lookup: CDR1 SGHNT, CDR2 YYREEE (reference sequence). Trimming left V 4 bases short and J 6 bases short, with 8 bases between. This CDR3 contains 13 residues. The chain's CDR3 is CASSPDSNSPLHF. The CDR3 bases are TGTGCCAGCAGCCCAGACAGTAATTCACCCCTCCACTTT.